This TCR beta chain was documented in a study of CD8 T cells in Susac syndrome. On the study more broadly: Active disease was present in about six of the sequenced Susac syndrome patients, and remission in about eight.

An input of roughly 0.5 to 1 ug of RNA was subjected to reverse transcription using random hexamers. TCRdb re-analysed the immunoSEQ multiplex PCR reads in MiXCR, keeping a single row per CDR3 protein. This sample carries about 83,000 distinct CDR3 sequences, around 95% of them seen once, and the ten largest clones take roughly 0.46%. Per the germline V gene, CDR1 is DFQATT and CDR2 is SNEGSKA (reference sequence). CDR3 length: 17 amino acids. Unmatched junction bases numbered 8, after V lost 6 bases and J lost 1 base. The receptor was isolated from a human donor with Susac syndrome. V usage is TRBV20-1 and J usage is TRBJ2-2; 13 positions match TRBD2. The sequenced sample consisted of CD8+ T cells from PBMCs. In nucleotides, the CDR3 is TGCAGTGCCAACGGACTAGCGGGAGAAAGGAACACCGGGGAGCTGTTTTTT. It encodes CSANGLAGERNTGELFF.